A selection of T cell receptor beta chains follows, all from one sample in a study of blood T cell repertoires in COVID-19. TCRdb keeps only in-frame clones here, not all; method: immunoSEQ multiplex PCR. The table includes around 15,000 clones, 70% to 90% detected once. Sequencing was carried out using peripheral blood. Receptors were obtained from a man between 65 and 85 years old in a cohort sampled during active COVID-19. The CDR3 runs from the conserved cysteine through the conserved F or W. D genes are given only for firm matches. Clone size is given for some rows only: seen once, a few or many times, or a class if the clone is expanded.

d_call clone_size j_call v_call cdr3_nt cdr3_aa
- - TRBJ2-1 TRBV9 TGTGCCAGCACTGCTACGGCGGGAATTGTTAATGAGCAGTTCTTC CASTATAGIVNEQFF
TRBD1 - TRBJ2-1 TRBV15 TGTGCCACCAGCATTACAGGGGGAGTTTACAATGAGCAGTTCTTC CATSITGGVYNEQFF
TRBD2 few TRBJ2-3 TRBV7-6 TGTGCCAGCAGCATGCTAGCGGGAGGCCCAGATACGCAGTATTTT CASSMLAGGPDTQYF
TRBD1 - TRBJ1-4 TRBV4-1 TGCGCCAGCAGCCAAGATATTAGGCAGGGGGGAGAAAAACTGTTTTTT CASSQDIRQGGEKLFF
- - TRBJ2-3 TRBV2 TGTGCCAGCAGCGGCGGAGACAGTAGATGGAGCACAGATACGCAGTATTTT CASSGGDSRWSTDTQYF
- - TRBJ1-4 TRBV4-3 TGCGCCAGCAGCCTGGACAGTCATGAAAAACTGTTTTTT CASSLDSHEKLFF
TRBD1 few TRBJ1-2 TRBV3-1/TRBV3-2 TGTGCCAGCAGCCAAGCCTTGGGACAGGGTAACTATGGCTACACCTTC CASSQALGQGNYGYTF
TRBD1 - TRBJ1-2 TRBV29-1 TGCAGCGCGGACAGGGGGGATGGCTACACCTTC CSADRGDGYTF
TRBD1 - TRBJ2-7 TRBV6-4 TGTGCCAGCAGTACCCCCTCTTTTGTACCCGGGACAGACCCCTACGAGCAGTACTTC CASSTPSFVPGTDPYEQYF
- - TRBJ2-1 TRBV7-3 TGTGCCAGCAGCTCATCAGGCATCTTAAGCTCCTACAATGAGCAGTTCTTC CASSSSGILSSYNEQFF
- - TRBJ2-7 TRBV19 TGTGCCAGTAGTACCCTTGGAGCGGGCATCTCCTACGAGCAGTACTTC CASSTLGAGISYEQYF
- - TRBJ2-5 TRBV5-4 TGTGCCAGCAGCGATGATGGAGCAGGGCCCACGGAGACCCAGTACTTC CASSDDGAGPTETQYF
- - TRBJ2-5 TRBV28 TGTGCCAGCAATTTTTCGGGGAGGGAGACCCAGTACTTC CASNFSGRETQYF
- - TRBJ2-7 TRBV28 TGTGCCAGCAGTTTGACTAGTCCCTACGAGCAGTACTTC CASSLTSPYEQYF
- - TRBJ2-1 TRBV6-4 TGTGCCAGCAGTCCATCCCGGGAATCTTCCTACAATGAGCAGTTCTTC CASSPSRESSYNEQFF
- once TRBJ1-1 TRBV28 TGTGCCAGCAGTTTACCCCACGGGTTGGGAGGGGTGGTCACTGAAGCTTTCTTT CASSLPHGLGGVVTEAFF
- - TRBJ2-3 TRBV7-2 TGTGCCAGCAGCTTAGCACCGACTAGCACAGATACGCAGTATTTT CASSLAPTSTDTQYF
- few TRBJ2-5 TRBV19 TGTGCCAGTAGTCCCGACCCGGGGGAGACCCAGTACTTC CASSPDPGETQYF
- - TRBJ2-1 TRBV7-9 TGTGCCGTTTACTCCAGGGCGAATGAGCAGTTCTTC CAVYSRANEQFF
- - TRBJ2-1 TRBV5-1 TGCGCCAGCAGCTTTAGTGTGGCAGACAACTACAATGAGCAGTTCTTC CASSFSVADNYNEQFF
- - TRBJ1-3 TRBV4-1 TGCGCCAGCAGCCCACACCTCTCTGGAAACACCATATATTTT CASSPHLSGNTIYF
TRBD2 once TRBJ2-7 TRBV4-3 TGCGCCAGCAGCCAAGAGCCGGCGGGGGGGCCCTACGAGCAGTACTTC CASSQEPAGGPYEQYF
- - TRBJ1-2 TRBV28 TGTGCCAGCACCCCGGGACTCCGGATCTATGGCTACACCTTC CASTPGLRIYGYTF
TRBD2 - TRBJ2-2 TRBV4-2 TGTGCCAGCAGCCAAGATCAGGCTAGCGGGAGGGCCGGGGAGCTGTTTTTT CASSQDQASGRAGELFF
- - TRBJ2-2 TRBV6-1 TGTGCCAGCAGTGATGTGGCGACATCGAACACCGGGGAGCTGTTTTTT CASSDVATSNTGELFF
- - TRBJ2-3 TRBV5-1 TGCGCCAGCAGCTTACAAGCGGCCGCACTTTTAGATACGCAGTATTTT CASSLQAAALLDTQYF
TRBD2 - TRBJ2-1 TRBV28 TGTGCCAGCAGTTTGGAGGGACTAGCATACAATGAGCAGTTCTTC CASSLEGLAYNEQFF